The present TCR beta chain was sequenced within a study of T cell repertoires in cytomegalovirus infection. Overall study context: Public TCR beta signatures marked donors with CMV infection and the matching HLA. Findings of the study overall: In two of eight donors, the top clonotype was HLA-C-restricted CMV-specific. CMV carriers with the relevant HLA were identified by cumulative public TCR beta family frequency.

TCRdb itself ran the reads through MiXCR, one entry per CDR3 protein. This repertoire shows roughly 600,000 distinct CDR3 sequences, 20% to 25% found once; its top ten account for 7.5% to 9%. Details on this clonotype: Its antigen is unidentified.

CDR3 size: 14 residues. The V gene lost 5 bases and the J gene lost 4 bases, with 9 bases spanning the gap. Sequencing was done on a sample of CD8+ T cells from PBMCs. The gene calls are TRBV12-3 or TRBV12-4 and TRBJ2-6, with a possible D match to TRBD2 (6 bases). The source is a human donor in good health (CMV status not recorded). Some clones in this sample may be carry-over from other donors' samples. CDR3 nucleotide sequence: TGTGCCAGCAGTGGTGGAGGGGGGGCCAACGTCCTGACTTTC. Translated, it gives CASSGGGGANVLTF.